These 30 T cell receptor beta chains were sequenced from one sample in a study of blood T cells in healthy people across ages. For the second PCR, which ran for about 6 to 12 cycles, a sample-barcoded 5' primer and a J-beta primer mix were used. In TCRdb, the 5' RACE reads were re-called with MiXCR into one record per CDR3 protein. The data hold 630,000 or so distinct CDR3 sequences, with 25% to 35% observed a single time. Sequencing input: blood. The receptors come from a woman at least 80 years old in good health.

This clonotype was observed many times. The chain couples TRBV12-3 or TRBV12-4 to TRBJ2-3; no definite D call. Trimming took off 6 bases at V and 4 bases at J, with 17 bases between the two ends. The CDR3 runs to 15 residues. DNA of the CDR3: TGTGCCAGCAGCCAAGGACGGGCCTCCTCAGATACGCAGTATTTT. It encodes CASSQGRASSDTQYF.

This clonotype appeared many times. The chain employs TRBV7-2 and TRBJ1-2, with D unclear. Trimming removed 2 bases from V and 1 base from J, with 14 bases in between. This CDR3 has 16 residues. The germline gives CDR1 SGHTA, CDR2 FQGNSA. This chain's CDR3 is CASSLKLQVLNYGYTF. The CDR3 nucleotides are TGTGCCAGCAGCTTAAAGCTGCAGGTTCTTAACTATGGCTACACCTTC.

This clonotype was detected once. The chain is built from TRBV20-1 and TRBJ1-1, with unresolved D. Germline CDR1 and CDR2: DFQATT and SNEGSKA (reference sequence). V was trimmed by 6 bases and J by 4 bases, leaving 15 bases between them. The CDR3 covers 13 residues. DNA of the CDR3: TGCAGTGCCCTACCCGAGGACGGCACTGAAGCTTTCTTT. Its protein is CSALPEDGTEAFF.

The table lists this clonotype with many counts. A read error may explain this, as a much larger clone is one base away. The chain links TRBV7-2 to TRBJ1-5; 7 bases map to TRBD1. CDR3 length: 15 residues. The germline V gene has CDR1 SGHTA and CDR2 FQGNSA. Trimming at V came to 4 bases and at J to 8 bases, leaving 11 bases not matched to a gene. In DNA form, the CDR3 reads TGTGCCAGCAGCTCCACCGGACAGGTGGGGAAGCCCCAGCATTTT. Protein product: CASSSTGQVGKPQHF.

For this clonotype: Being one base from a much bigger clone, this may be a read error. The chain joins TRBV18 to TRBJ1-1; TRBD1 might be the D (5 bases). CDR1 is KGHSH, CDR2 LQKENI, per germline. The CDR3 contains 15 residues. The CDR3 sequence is CASSPSGTLNAEAFF. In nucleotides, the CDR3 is TGTGCCAGCTCACCGTCCGGGACCCTGAACGCTGAAGCTTTCTTT. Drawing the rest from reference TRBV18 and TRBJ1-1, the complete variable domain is NAGVMQNPRHLVRRRGQEARLRCSPMKGHSHVYWYRQLPEEGLKFMVYLQKENIIDESGMPKERFSAEFPKEGPSILRIQQVVRGDSAAYFCASSPSGTLNAEAFFGQGTRLTVV.

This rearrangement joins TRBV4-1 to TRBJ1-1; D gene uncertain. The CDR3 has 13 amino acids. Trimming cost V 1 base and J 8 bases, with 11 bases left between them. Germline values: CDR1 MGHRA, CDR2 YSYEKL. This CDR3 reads CASSQVGGLEAFF. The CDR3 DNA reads TGCGCCAGCAGCCAAGTCGGAGGGTTGGAAGCTTTCTTT.

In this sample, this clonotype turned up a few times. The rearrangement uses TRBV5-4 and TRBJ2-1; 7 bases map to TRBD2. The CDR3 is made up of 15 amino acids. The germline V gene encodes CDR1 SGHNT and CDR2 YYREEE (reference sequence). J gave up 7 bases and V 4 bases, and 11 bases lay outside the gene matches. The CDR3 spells CASSPGTKIQNEQFF. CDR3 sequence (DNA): TGTGCCAGCAGCCCCGGGACTAAAATTCAGAATGAGCAGTTCTTC.

Written as DNA, the CDR3 is TGTGCCAGCAGCGAAAACAGGGGTGCTACGCAGTATTTT. As protein: CASSENRGATQYF. The V and J genes are TRBV7-2 and TRBJ2-3, with 7 nucleotides matching TRBD1. Per the germline V gene, CDR1 is SGHTA and CDR2 is FQGNSA. The CDR3 spans 13 residues. V was pared by 5 bases and J by 8 bases, with 7 bases of the junction left unmatched.

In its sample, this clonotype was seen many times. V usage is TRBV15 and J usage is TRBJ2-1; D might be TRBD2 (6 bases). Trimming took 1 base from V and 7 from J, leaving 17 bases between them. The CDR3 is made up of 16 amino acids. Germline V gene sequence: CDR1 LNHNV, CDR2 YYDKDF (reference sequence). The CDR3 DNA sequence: TGTGCCACCAGCAGAGGGGCCGATGGAGGGCATAATGAGCAGTTCTTC. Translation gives CATSRGADGGHNEQFF.

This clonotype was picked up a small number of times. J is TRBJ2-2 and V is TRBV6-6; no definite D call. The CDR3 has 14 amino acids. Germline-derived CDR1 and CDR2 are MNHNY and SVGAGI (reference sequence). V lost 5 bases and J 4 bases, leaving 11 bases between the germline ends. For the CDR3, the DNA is TGTGCCAGCAGTCGCCGTAGTACCACCGGGGAGCTGTTTTTT. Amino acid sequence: CASSRRSTTGELFF.

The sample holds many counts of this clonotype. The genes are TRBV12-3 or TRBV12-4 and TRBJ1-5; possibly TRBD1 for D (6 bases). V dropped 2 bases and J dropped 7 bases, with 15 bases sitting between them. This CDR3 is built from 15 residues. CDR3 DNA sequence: TGTGCCAGCAGTTTAACGACAGGTCCGGGACAGCCCCAGCATTTT. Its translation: CASSLTTGPGQPQHF.

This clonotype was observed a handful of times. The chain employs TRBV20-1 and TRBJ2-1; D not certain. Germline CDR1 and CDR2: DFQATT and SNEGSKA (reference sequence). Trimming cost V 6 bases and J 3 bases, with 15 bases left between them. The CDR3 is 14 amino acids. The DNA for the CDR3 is TGCAGTGCCCCCGGGCTGGCGAACTACAATGAGCAGTTCTTC. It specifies CSAPGLANYNEQFF.

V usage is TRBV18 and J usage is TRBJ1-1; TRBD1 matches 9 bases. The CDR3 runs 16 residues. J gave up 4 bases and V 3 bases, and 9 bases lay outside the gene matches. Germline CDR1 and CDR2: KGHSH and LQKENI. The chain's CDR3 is CASSPEQGAEGTEAFF. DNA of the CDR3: TGTGCCAGCTCACCCGAACAGGGGGCAGAGGGCACTGAAGCTTTCTTT.

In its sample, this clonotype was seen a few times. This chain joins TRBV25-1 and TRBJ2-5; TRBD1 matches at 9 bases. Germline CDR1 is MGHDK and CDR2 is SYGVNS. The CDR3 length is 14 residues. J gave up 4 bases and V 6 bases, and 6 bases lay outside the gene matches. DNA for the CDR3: TGTGCCAGCAGGGGGACAGGGAAAGGAGAGACCCAGTACTTC. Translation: CASRGTGKGETQYF.

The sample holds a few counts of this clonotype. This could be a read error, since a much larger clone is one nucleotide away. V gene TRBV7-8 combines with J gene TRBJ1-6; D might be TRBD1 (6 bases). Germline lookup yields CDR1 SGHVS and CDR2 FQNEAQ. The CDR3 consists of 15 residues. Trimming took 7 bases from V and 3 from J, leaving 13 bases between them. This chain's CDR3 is CASNHRDIYNSPLHF. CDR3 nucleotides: TGTGCCAGCAACCACAGGGACATCTATAATTCACCCCTCCACTTT.

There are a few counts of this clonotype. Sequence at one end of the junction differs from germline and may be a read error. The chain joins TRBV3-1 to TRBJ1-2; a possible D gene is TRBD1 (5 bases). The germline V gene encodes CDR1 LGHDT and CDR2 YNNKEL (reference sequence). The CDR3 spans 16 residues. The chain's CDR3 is CASSLKLGVGNSGYTF. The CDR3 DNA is TGTGCCAGCAGCCTGAAATTGGGGGTTGGGAACTCTGGCTACACCTTC.

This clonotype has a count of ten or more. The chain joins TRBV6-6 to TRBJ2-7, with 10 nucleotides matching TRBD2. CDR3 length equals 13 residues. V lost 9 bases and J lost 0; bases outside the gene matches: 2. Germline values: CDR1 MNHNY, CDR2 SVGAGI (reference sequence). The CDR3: CASGTSVSYEQYF. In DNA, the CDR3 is TGTGCCAGTGGGACTAGCGTCTCCTACGAGCAGTACTTC.

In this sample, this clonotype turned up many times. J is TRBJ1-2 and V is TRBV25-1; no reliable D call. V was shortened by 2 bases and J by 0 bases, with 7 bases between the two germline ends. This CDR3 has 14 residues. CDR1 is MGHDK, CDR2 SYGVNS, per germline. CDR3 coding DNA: TGTGCCAGCAGTGAAAGGGAACCTAACTATGGCTACACCTTC. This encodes CASSEREPNYGYTF.

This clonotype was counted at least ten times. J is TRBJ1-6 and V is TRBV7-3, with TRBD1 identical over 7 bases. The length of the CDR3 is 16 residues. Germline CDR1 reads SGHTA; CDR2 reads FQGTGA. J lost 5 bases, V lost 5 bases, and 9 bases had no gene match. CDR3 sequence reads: CASSATGTKNNSPLHF. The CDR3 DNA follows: TGTGCCAGCAGCGCGACAGGGACCAAAAATAATTCACCCCTCCACTTT.

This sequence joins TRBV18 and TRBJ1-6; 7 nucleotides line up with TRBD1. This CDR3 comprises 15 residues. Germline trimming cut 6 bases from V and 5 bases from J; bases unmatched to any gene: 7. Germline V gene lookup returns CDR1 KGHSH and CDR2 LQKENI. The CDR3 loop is CASSPATGDNSPLHF. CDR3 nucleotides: TGTGCCAGCTCCCCAGCTACAGGGGATAATTCACCCCTCCACTTT.

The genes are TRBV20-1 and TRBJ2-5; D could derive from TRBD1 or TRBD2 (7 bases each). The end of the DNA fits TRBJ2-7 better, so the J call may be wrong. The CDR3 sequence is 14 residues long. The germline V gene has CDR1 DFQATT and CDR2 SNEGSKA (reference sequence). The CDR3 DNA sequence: TGCAGTGCAACCGGAGCGGGGACAGATTACGAGCAGTACTTC. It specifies CSATGAGTDYEQYF.

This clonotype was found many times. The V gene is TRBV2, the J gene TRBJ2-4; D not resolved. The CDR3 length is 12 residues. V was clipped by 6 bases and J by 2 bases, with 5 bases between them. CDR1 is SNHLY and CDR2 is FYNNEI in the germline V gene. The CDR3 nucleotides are TGTGCCAGCAGGGGGACCAAAAACATTCAGTACTTC. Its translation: CASRGTKNIQYF.

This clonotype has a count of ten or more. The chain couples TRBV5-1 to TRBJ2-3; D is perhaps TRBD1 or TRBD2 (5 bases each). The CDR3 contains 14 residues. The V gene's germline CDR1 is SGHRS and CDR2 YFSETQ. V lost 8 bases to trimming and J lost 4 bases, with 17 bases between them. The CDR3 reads CASFRDPAADTQYF. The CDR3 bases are TGCGCCAGTTTCCGGGACCCGGCAGCAGATACGCAGTATTTT.

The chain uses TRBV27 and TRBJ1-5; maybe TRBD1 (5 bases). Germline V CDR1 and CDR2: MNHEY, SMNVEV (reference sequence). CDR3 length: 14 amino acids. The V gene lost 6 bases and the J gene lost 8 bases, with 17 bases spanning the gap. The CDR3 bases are TGTGCCAGCAGGCCGGGACTTCCGGGGGAGCCCCAGCATTTT. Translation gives CASRPGLPGEPQHF.

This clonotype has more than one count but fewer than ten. CDR3 sequence (DNA): TGCGCCAGCAGCCACAGACTAGCGGGGGGGCTAAATGAGCAGTACTTC. It specifies CASSHRLAGGLNEQYF. The chain uses TRBV4-1 and TRBJ2-4, with 14 bases that match TRBD2. Trimming at V came to 3 bases and at J to 13 bases, leaving 11 bases not matched to a gene. The CDR3 has 16 amino acids. Per germline, CDR1 MGHRA and CDR2 YSYEKL.

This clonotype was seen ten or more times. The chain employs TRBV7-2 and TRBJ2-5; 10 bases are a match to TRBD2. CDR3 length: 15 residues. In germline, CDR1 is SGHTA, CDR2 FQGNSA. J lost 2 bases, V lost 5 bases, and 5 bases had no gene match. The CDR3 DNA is TGTGCCAGCAGCCGTAGCGGGGGGCGACAAGAGACCCAGTACTTC. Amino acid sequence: CASSRSGGRQETQYF.

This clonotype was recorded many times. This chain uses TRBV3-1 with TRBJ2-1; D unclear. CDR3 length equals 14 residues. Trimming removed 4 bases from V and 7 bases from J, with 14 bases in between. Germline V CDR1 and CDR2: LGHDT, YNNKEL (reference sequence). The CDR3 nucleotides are TGTGCCAGCAGCCCTTCCAGAGGAATGAATGAGCAGTTCTTC. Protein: CASSPSRGMNEQFF.

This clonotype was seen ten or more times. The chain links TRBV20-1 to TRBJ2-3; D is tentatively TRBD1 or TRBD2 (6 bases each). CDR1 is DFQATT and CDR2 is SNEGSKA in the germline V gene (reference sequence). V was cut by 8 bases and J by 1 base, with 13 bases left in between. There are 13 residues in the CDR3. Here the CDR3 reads CSTTRGRTDTQYF. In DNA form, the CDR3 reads TGCAGTACAACCCGGGGGCGCACAGATACGCAGTATTTT.

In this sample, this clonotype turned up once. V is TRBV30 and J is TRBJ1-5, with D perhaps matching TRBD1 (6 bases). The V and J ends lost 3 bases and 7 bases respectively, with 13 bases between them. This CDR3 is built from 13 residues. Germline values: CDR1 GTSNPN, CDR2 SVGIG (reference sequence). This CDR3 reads CAWRVHREQPQHF. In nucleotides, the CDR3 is TGTGCCTGGAGGGTACACAGGGAACAGCCCCAGCATTTT.

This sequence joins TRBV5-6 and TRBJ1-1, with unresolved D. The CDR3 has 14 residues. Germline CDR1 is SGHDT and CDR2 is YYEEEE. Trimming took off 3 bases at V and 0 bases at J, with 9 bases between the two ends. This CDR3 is CASSSYTMNTEAFF. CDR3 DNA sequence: TGTGCCAGCAGCTCCTACACCATGAACACTGAAGCTTTCTTT.